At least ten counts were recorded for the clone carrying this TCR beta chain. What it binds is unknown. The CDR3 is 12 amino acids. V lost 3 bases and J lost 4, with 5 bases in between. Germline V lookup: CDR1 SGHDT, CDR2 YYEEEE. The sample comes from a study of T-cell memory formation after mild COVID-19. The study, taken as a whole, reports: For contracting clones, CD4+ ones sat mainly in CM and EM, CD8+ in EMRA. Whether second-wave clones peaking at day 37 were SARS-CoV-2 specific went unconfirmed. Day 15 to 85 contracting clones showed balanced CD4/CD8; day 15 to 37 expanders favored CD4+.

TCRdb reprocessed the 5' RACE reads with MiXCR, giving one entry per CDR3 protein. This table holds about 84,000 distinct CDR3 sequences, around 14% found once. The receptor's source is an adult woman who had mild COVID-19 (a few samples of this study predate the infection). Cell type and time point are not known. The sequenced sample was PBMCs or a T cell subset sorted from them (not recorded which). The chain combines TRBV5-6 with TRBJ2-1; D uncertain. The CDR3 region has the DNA TGTGCCAGCAGCTCCAGATACAATGAGCAGTTCTTC. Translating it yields CASSSRYNEQFF.